Each of the 16 T cell receptor beta chains below was sequenced from the same sample in a study of patients with pleural tuberculosis. Each CDR3 protein is one row after TCRdb ran MiXCR on the reads. Among approximately 50,000 distinct CDR3 sequences listed, around 6.7% were seen once. The receptors come from a human donor with pleural tuberculosis.

The J gene is TRBJ2-7, the V gene TRBV11-1; TRBD1 matches at 7 bases. Trimming cost V 4 bases and J 3 bases; bases outside gene matches: 6. The CDR3 length is 14 residues. Germline CDR1 and CDR2: SGHAT and FQDESV (reference sequence). The CDR3 coding sequence is TGTGCCAGCAGCTCAATCCGGGACAGCTACGAGCAGTACTTC. Translation gives CASSSIRDSYEQYF.

In its sample, this clonotype was seen many times. The J gene is TRBJ1-5, the V gene TRBV19; D ambiguous. Germline V lookup: CDR1 LNHDA, CDR2 SQIVND (reference sequence). V lost 7 bases, J lost 9 bases, and 10 bases lay in between. CDR3 length equals 11 residues. The CDR3 region is CASTKSGPQHF. The CDR3 DNA follows: TGTGCCAGTACCAAATCGGGGCCCCAGCATTTT.

This clonotype was seen once. This may be a read error: a much more frequent sequence differs by one nucleotide. DNA of the CDR3: TGTGCTAGCCCTTCGGGCCGTGGAGCAGATACGCAGTATTTT. Its protein is CASPSGRGADTQYF. The chain carries TRBV12-5 and TRBJ2-3; D is uncertain. The V end was cut by 9 bases, the J end by 4 bases, with 17 bases between. The V gene's germline CDR1 is LGHNT and CDR2 FRNRAP. The CDR3 totals 14 residues.

This clonotype showed up many times. This chain connects TRBV6-1 to TRBJ1-3; 9 nucleotides align to TRBD1. CDR1 and CDR2 from the germline V gene are MNHNS and SASEGT. V lost 5 bases to trimming and J lost 3 bases; unmatched junction nucleotides: 2. CDR3 length: 14 residues. Written as DNA, the CDR3 is TGTGCCAGCAGTACAGGGGGCGGTGGAAACACCATATATTTT. Translation: CASSTGGGGNTIYF.

The sample holds many counts of this clonotype. The V and J genes are TRBV12-3 or TRBV12-4 and TRBJ2-7; weak D call: TRBD2 (6 bases). This CDR3 contains 15 residues. The V end was cut by 7 bases, the J end by 3 bases, with 19 bases between. The CDR3 region is CASTDGTHTIYEQYV. The CDR3 bases are TGTGCCAGCACCGACGGGACTCATACTATCTACGAGCAGTACGTC.

This clonotype was observed many times. V and J are TRBV7-6 and TRBJ1-1; D not certain. CDR1 and CDR2 (germline): SGHVS, FNYEAQ. Trimming cost V 0 bases and J 2 bases, with 10 bases left between them. The CDR3 extends over 15 amino acids. CDR3 protein: CASSLATGGNTEAFF. In nucleotides, the CDR3 is TGTGCCAGCAGCTTAGCGACTGGAGGAAACACTGAAGCTTTCTTT.

This clonotype was observed many times. The chain recombines TRBV5-4 with TRBJ2-5, with TRBD1 matching over 7 bases. Trimming removed 3 bases from V and 1 base from J; junction bases left unmatched: 6. Germline V lookup: CDR1 SGHNT, CDR2 YYREEE (reference sequence). This CDR3 contains 15 residues. The CDR3 loop is CASSSPGQFQETQYF. In DNA, the CDR3 is TGTGCCAGCAGCTCGCCGGGACAGTTCCAAGAGACCCAGTACTTC.

This clonotype has more than one count but fewer than ten. CDR3 sequence reads: CASSQDLSINSEQFF. CDR3 in DNA: TGTGCCAGCAGCCAAGACTTGTCTATTAATAGTGAGCAGTTCTTC. V gene TRBV3-1 combines with J gene TRBJ2-1; D ambiguous. The CDR3 length is 15 residues. Trimming removed 0 bases at V and 9 bases at J, with 15 bases between. Germline lookup yields CDR1 LGHDT and CDR2 YNNKEL (reference sequence).

This clonotype was seen repeatedly, ten times or more. DNA for the CDR3: TGTGCCAGCAGATCCGGGACGAACACCGGGGAGCTGTTTTTT. As protein: CASRSGTNTGELFF. The chain couples TRBV27 to TRBJ2-2; weak D call: TRBD2 (5 bases). This CDR3 has 14 residues. Trimming removed 6 bases from V and 0 bases from J, with 8 bases in between. Germline CDR1 reads MNHEY; CDR2 reads SMNVEV (reference sequence).

This clonotype showed up many times. CDR3 in amino acids: CASSYLGTKRDEQFF. In DNA, the CDR3 is TGTGCCAGCAGTTACTTAGGTACCAAGCGAGATGAGCAGTTCTTC. V is TRBV6-2 or TRBV6-3 and J is TRBJ2-1, with unresolved D. Trimming shortened V by 1 base and J by 8 bases, and 15 bases separated the two germline ends. From germline, CDR1 is MNHEY and CDR2 SVGEGT. CDR3 length: 15 residues.

In this sample, this clonotype turned up many times. The chain combines TRBV28 with TRBJ1-2, with D possibly TRBD1 on 5 matching bases. CDR1 is MDHEN and CDR2 is SYDVKM in the germline V gene. V dropped 1 base and J dropped 2 bases, with 8 bases sitting between them. The CDR3 is 14 amino acids. CDR3 in DNA: TGTGCCAGCAGTTTATTATCAGGGAACTATGGCTACACCTTC. It specifies CASSLLSGNYGYTF.

This clonotype was counted ten times or more. V is TRBV6-4 and J is TRBJ2-7; D gene uncertain. The CDR3 has 12 amino acids. CDR1 MRHNA and CDR2 SNTAGT come from the germline V gene. Trimming removed 2 bases at V and 3 bases at J, with 5 bases between. The CDR3 DNA follows: TGTGCCAGCAGTGACCCGGGCTACGAGCAGTACTTC. It is translated as CASSDPGYEQYF.

This clonotype occurred many times. This sequence joins TRBV27 and TRBJ1-2; D not certain. CDR1 and CDR2 (germline): MNHEY, SMNVEV (reference sequence). Trimming removed 5 bases at V and 2 bases at J, with 12 bases between. The CDR3 is made up of 14 amino acids. The CDR3 bases are TGTGCCAGCAGTCCCGATACTGGAAACTATGGCTACACCTTC. Its translation: CASSPDTGNYGYTF.

In its sample, this clonotype was seen many times. The chain uses TRBV6-2 or TRBV6-3 and TRBJ1-2; 10 positions agree with TRBD1. Germline V gene data show CDR1 as MNHEY and CDR2 as SVGEGT. The CDR3 is made up of 14 amino acids. Germline trimming cut 4 bases from V and 4 bases from J; bases unmatched to any gene: 3. The CDR3 DNA is TGTGCCAGCAGTTCCCGACAGGGGGCCTATGGCTACACCTTC. Translation gives CASSSRQGAYGYTF.

This clonotype was counted at least ten times. DNA for the CDR3: TGTGCCAGCAGTTTAGAAGTCCCCCCTGGAAACACCATATATTTT. Amino acids: CASSLEVPPGNTIYF. This sequence joins TRBV28 and TRBJ1-3; no clear D. Trimming took 2 bases from V and 2 from J, leaving 10 bases between them. CDR1 is MDHEN, CDR2 SYDVKM, per germline. The CDR3 loop spans 15 amino acids.

This clonotype was seen ten or more times. The chain employs TRBV14 and TRBJ1-4, with a weak D call TRBD1 (5 bases). Germline-derived CDR1 and CDR2 are SGHDN and FVKESK. Between the trimmed V and J ends, which lost 2 bases and 4 bases, there was a span of 14 bases. The CDR3 totals 16 residues. The CDR3 region is CASSQRRGTLNEKLFF. The CDR3 DNA reads TGTGCCAGCAGCCAAAGGAGGGGCACCCTTAATGAAAAACTGTTTTTT.